Presented here are 32 T cell receptor beta chains from one specimen sequenced in a study of blood T cell repertoires in COVID-19. TCRdb keeps only in-frame clones here, not all; method: immunoSEQ multiplex PCR. The sample has under 250,000 clones, roughly 80% seen once; the top ten hold about 8.1%. Material: peripheral blood. The receptors were sampled from a man older than 75 with acute or convalescent COVID-19.

V and J are TRBV6-1 and TRBJ1-5, with D uncertain. The germline CDR1 and CDR2 sequences are MNHNS and SASEGT. This CDR3 has 15 amino acids. V dropped 2 bases and J dropped 2 bases, with 10 bases sitting between them. The CDR3 nucleotides are TGTGCCAGCAGTGAATGGGTCGGAGGCAATCAGCCCCAGCATTTT. Its protein is CASSEWVGGNQPQHF.

The chain has TRBV7-2 and TRBJ2-7, with D maybe TRBD2 (6 bases). CDR1 and CDR2 (germline): SGHTA, FQGNSA. V dropped 6 bases and J dropped 3 bases, with 12 bases sitting between them. The CDR3 contains 13 residues. The CDR3 nucleotides are TGTGCCAGCAGTCCCGGGGGAGTCTACGAGCAGTACTTC. It is translated as CASSPGGVYEQYF. The whole variable domain, filled in from reference TRBV7-2 and TRBJ2-7, reads GAGVSQSPSNKVTEKGKDVELRCDPISGHTALYWYRQSLGQGLEFLIYFQGNSAPDKSGLPSDRFSAERTGGSVSTLTIQRTQQEDSAVYLCASSPGGVYEQYFGPGTRLTVT.

The chain carries TRBV5-4 and TRBJ2-7; possible D gene TRBD2, 6 bases. V lost 3 bases, J lost 0 bases, and 13 bases lay in between. The germline V gene encodes CDR1 SGHNT and CDR2 YYREEE (reference sequence). The CDR3 is 15 amino acids. The chain's CDR3 is CASSWEVGSSYEQYF. CDR3 nucleotide sequence: TGTGCCAGCAGCTGGGAGGTCGGTAGCTCCTACGAGCAGTACTTC.

V usage is TRBV28 and J usage is TRBJ2-7; maybe TRBD2 (5 bases). Germline V gene data show CDR1 as MDHEN and CDR2 as SYDVKM. CDR3 length: 15 amino acids. Trimming removed 4 bases at V and 2 bases at J, with 15 bases between. The CDR3 nucleotides read TGTGCCAGCAGTTCCCCGGGAAGGCCGACCTACGAGCAGTACTTC. Encoded protein: CASSSPGRPTYEQYF.

The chain uses TRBV7-9 and TRBJ2-2, with D hard to call. V was clipped by 5 bases and J by 1 base, with 11 bases between them. Germline values: CDR1 SEHNR, CDR2 FQNEAQ (reference sequence). There are 15 residues in the CDR3. The CDR3, as DNA: TGTGCCAGCAGCCCCCTGACTGGGAACACCGGGGAGCTGTTTTTT. It yields the protein CASSPLTGNTGELFF.

The chain carries TRBV5-1 and TRBJ2-3; no reliable D call. Germline CDR1 reads SGHRS; CDR2 reads YFSETQ. V was shortened by 1 base and J by 8 bases, with 17 bases between the two germline ends. CDR3 size: 15 residues. The CDR3 coding sequence is TGCGCCAGCAGCTTGTATAACAGCCGAACGTCTACGCAGTATTTT. Its translation: CASSLYNSRTSTQYF.

The rearrangement uses TRBV5-5 and TRBJ1-5, with 9 nucleotides matching TRBD1. V shed 2 bases and J 7 bases; nucleotides not matched to a gene: 13. The CDR3 length is 17 residues. Germline V gene sequence: CDR1 SGHKS, CDR2 YYEKEE (reference sequence). CDR3 bases: TGTGCCAGCAGCTTACCGGGACAGGGACTCCTCACACAGCCCCAGCATTTT. Translating gives CASSLPGQGLLTQPQHF.

The rearrangement links TRBV2 to TRBJ1-6, with TRBD1 matching 11 bases. Losses at the gene ends were 6 bases for V and 9 bases for J; bases not matched to a gene: 7. The germline V gene encodes CDR1 SNHLY and CDR2 FYNNEI. The CDR3 spans 15 residues. This chain's CDR3 is CASSGDRGSSSPLHF. The CDR3 nucleotides are TGTGCCAGCAGCGGGGACAGGGGGTCTAGTTCACCCCTCCACTTT.

The V call is TRBV18, the J call TRBJ1-1; tentatively, D is TRBD1 (6 bases). The CDR3 contains 12 residues. Germline CDR1 reads KGHSH; CDR2 reads LQKENI. V was clipped by 4 bases and J by 8 bases, with 11 bases between them. The CDR3 sequence is CASSQDRREAFF. As DNA, the CDR3 is TGTGCCAGCTCACAGGACAGACGGGAAGCTTTCTTT.

This clone was picked up a small number of times. The chain employs TRBV27 and TRBJ1-2, with a tentative D call TRBD1 (5 bases). V lost 5 bases and J 7 bases, leaving 8 bases between the germline ends. CDR3 length: 11 residues. Germline V gene lookup returns CDR1 MNHEY and CDR2 SMNVEV (reference sequence). CDR3 protein: CASSDSSGYTF. As DNA, the CDR3 is TGTGCCAGCAGTGACAGCTCTGGCTACACCTTC.

For the CDR3, the DNA is TGTGCCAGCAGTTTTGAAGGGGGGGACAGGAGAACAGATACGCAGTATTTT. It translates to CASSFEGGDRRTDTQYF. The chain carries TRBV28 and TRBJ2-3; D possibly corresponds to TRBD1 (8 bases). Trimming took 3 bases from V and 3 from J, leaving 19 bases between them. Germline V gene lookup returns CDR1 MDHEN and CDR2 SYDVKM. There are 17 residues in the CDR3.

J is TRBJ2-7 and V is TRBV5-1; TRBD2 agrees at 14 bases. Germline CDR1 and CDR2: SGHRS and YFSETQ. After removal of 4 bases from V and 5 bases from J, the junction contained 8 bases not matched to a gene. The CDR3 has 16 residues. CDR3: CASSIAGTSGRDEQYF. Written as DNA, the CDR3 is TGCGCCAGCAGCATAGCCGGGACTAGCGGGAGAGACGAGCAGTACTTC.

The chain couples TRBV7-3 to TRBJ2-7, with 8 bases lining up with TRBD1. The V gene end was trimmed by 3 bases and the J gene end by 3 bases; junction bases not matched to a gene: 7. This CDR3 region has 15 residues. The germline CDR1 and CDR2 sequences are SGHTA and FQGTGA. CDR3 nucleotides: TGTGCCAGCAGCTTCCTGACAGGGGCGGGCTACGAGCAGTACTTC. It specifies CASSFLTGAGYEQYF.

This clone came up a few times. The chain is built from TRBV20-1 and TRBJ1-6; TRBD1 agrees at 7 bases. Germline V gives CDR1 DFQATT, CDR2 SNEGSKA (reference sequence). The trim removed 6 bases at V and 14 bases at J, leaving 7 bases unmatched. CDR3 length: 11 amino acids. The CDR3: CSAMTGKALHF. CDR3 bases: TGCAGTGCCATGACAGGGAAGGCCCTCCACTTT.

The rearrangement joins TRBV6-6 to TRBJ2-4; weak D call: TRBD1 (6 bases). The CDR3 is 17 residues long. Germline CDR1 reads MNHNY; CDR2 reads SVGAGI (reference sequence). Trimming cost V 5 bases and J 1 base, with 18 bases left between them. CDR3 DNA: TGTGCCAGCAGTCGTTTGACAGGACCTTGGGCCAAAAACATTCAGTACTTC. Its protein is CASSRLTGPWAKNIQYF.

This chain connects TRBV6-2 or TRBV6-3 to TRBJ1-1, with D maybe TRBD1 (5 bases). V was pared by 6 bases and J by 0 bases, with 17 bases between. This CDR3 comprises 16 residues. In germline, CDR1 is MNHEY, CDR2 SVGEGT. This chain's CDR3 is CASSPDRILVNTEAFF. As DNA, the CDR3 is TGTGCCAGCAGCCCAGACAGAATCCTAGTGAACACTGAAGCTTTCTTT.

The chain's CDR3 is CASSLWRGGYTEAFF. Written as DNA, the CDR3 is TGTGCCAGCAGCTTATGGAGGGGTGGTTACACTGAAGCTTTCTTT. J is TRBJ1-1 and V is TRBV7-9; maybe TRBD1 (5 bases). CDR3 length equals 15 residues. From germline, CDR1 is SEHNR and CDR2 FQNEAQ (reference sequence). The V gene lost 2 bases and the J gene lost 3 bases, with 13 bases spanning the gap.

The genes are TRBV9 and TRBJ1-2; D not certain. The CDR3 loop spans 13 amino acids. The ends were cut back, 0 bases at V and 4 bases at J, with 7 bases in the middle. The germline CDR1 and CDR2 sequences are SGDLS and YYNGEE. In DNA, the CDR3 is TGTGCCAGCAGCGTAGCCCCCTTCTATGGCTACACCTTC. Its protein product is CASSVAPFYGYTF.

The chain links TRBV27 to TRBJ1-1; 7 bases are a match to TRBD1. CDR1 and CDR2 from the germline V gene are MNHEY and SMNVEV (reference sequence). V lost 11 bases and J lost 3; bases outside the gene matches: 12. This CDR3 is 14 amino acids long. CDR3 sequence reads: CAGRRTGGDTEAFF. CDR3 DNA: TGTGCCGGACGAAGGACAGGAGGGGACACTGAAGCTTTCTTT.

This chain links TRBV5-1 with TRBJ1-1, with D maybe TRBD1 (5 bases). With 2 bases removed from V and 2 bases from J, the gap between germline ends came to 19 bases. This CDR3 is 17 amino acids long. CDR1 is SGHRS and CDR2 is YFSETQ in the germline V gene. CDR3 region: CASSLIGLTGINTEAFF. Written as DNA, the CDR3 is TGCGCCAGCAGCTTAATCGGCCTTACAGGTATAAACACTGAAGCTTTCTTT. Filled out from reference TRBV5-1 and TRBJ1-1, the complete variable domain reads KAGVTQTPRYLIKTRGQQVTLSCSPISGHRSVSWYQQTPGQGLQFLFEYFSETQRNKGNFPGRFSGRQFSNSRSEMNVSTLELGDSALYLCASSLIGLTGINTEAFFGQGTRLTVV.

The chain has TRBV5-1 and TRBJ2-3; maybe TRBD1 (6 bases). The V and J ends lost 0 bases and 7 bases respectively, with 12 bases between them. This CDR3 has 14 residues. The germline gives CDR1 SGHRS, CDR2 YFSETQ. The CDR3 sequence is CASSLEGQGNTQYF. The CDR3, as DNA: TGCGCCAGCAGCTTGGAGGGCCAGGGGAATACGCAGTATTTT.

This chain joins TRBV4-1 and TRBJ1-6; no clear D. Trimming removed 0 bases from V and 8 bases from J, with 8 bases in between. Looked up from germline, CDR1 is MGHRA and CDR2 is YSYEKL. This CDR3 comprises 14 residues. CDR3 in amino acids: CASSQDPRDSPLHF. The CDR3 coding sequence is TGCGCCAGCAGCCAAGATCCTCGGGATTCACCCCTCCACTTT.

Of note for this clone: Other DNA sequences from this sample encode an identical CDR3 as well. The chain is built from TRBV5-1 and TRBJ2-1; 12 nucleotides line up with TRBD2. Germline lookup yields CDR1 SGHRS and CDR2 YFSETQ. This CDR3 is built from 16 residues. The ends lost 0 bases at V and 4 bases at J; junction bases unmatched: 2. Here the CDR3 DNA reads TGCGCCAGCAGCTTGGTACTAGCGGGGGGTTACAATGAGCAGTTCTTC. Translating it yields CASSLVLAGGYNEQFF.

The genes are TRBV10-3 and TRBJ2-7; 7 positions match TRBD1. The CDR3 loop spans 14 amino acids. Germline CDR1 is ENHRY and CDR2 is SYGVKD. The junction had 5 bases not matched to a gene; V was cut back by 2 bases and J by 4 bases. The CDR3 protein is CAISETTGLYEQYF. DNA for the CDR3: TGTGCCATCAGTGAGACGACAGGGCTATACGAGCAGTACTTC.

This clone showed up just once. The chain employs TRBV2 and TRBJ1-6; the D is unclear. Trimming stripped 6 bases from V and 6 bases from J, with 15 bases between. The CDR3 spans 15 residues. CDR1 is SNHLY, CDR2 FYNNEI, per germline. The CDR3 protein is CASRGIGVINSPLHF. CDR3 nucleotides: TGTGCCAGCAGGGGGATCGGGGTAATTAATTCACCCCTCCACTTT.

This chain links TRBV11-2 with TRBJ2-1; possibly TRBD1 for D (5 bases). CDR1 is SGHAT, CDR2 FQNNGV, per germline. Trimming pared 1 base from V and 2 bases from J, leaving 9 bases between. This CDR3 has 15 amino acids. Here the CDR3 reads CASSLGTGTYNEQFF. The CDR3 nucleotides are TGTGCCAGCAGCTTAGGTACAGGAACCTACAATGAGCAGTTCTTC.

J is TRBJ2-2 and V is TRBV28, with 8 bases identical to TRBD1. CDR1 is MDHEN, CDR2 SYDVKM, per germline. CDR3 length equals 14 residues. Trimming removed 7 bases from V and 5 bases from J; junction bases left unmatched: 6. CDR3 amino acids: CASKQGAGTGELFF. The CDR3 bases are TGTGCCAGCAAGCAGGGGGCGGGTACCGGGGAGCTGTTTTTT.

The V gene is TRBV3-1 (or the pseudogene TRBV3-2), the J gene TRBJ1-2, with 10 bases that match TRBD1. The CDR3 spans 17 residues. Germline CDR1 reads LGHDT; CDR2 reads YNNKEL (reference sequence). Losses at the gene ends were 3 bases for V and 6 bases for J; bases not matched to a gene: 13. The CDR3: CASSQEGQGVDLNGYTF. The CDR3 nucleotides are TGTGCCAGCAGCCAGGAAGGACAGGGGGTTGATTTGAATGGCTACACCTTC.

The rearrangement joins TRBV12-5 to TRBJ2-2; D is possibly TRBD1 (5 bases). The germline gives CDR1 LGHNT, CDR2 FRNRAP. The CDR3 has 16 amino acids. With 0 bases removed from V and 4 bases from J, the gap between germline ends came to 12 bases. The CDR3 loop reads CASGLVHGAGTGELFF. The CDR3 bases are TGTGCTAGTGGTTTGGTGCATGGGGCCGGCACCGGGGAGCTGTTTTTT.

The V and J genes are TRBV19 and TRBJ2-1, with TRBD1 matching over 10 bases. The germline CDR1 and CDR2 sequences are LNHDA and SQIVND (reference sequence). The CDR3 spans 17 residues. V lost 3 bases and J lost 7; bases outside the gene matches: 12. CDR3 in amino acids: CASSILPGTGVGNEQFF. The CDR3 nucleotides read TGTGCCAGTAGTATTCTACCTGGGACAGGGGTAGGTAATGAGCAGTTCTTC.

J is TRBJ2-1 and V is TRBV5-1; D is undetermined. Germline CDR1 and CDR2: SGHRS and YFSETQ. This CDR3 has 14 amino acids. Trimming left V 3 bases short and J 6 bases short, with 13 bases between. The CDR3 reads CASSSPLGPNEQFF. Written as DNA, the CDR3 is TGCGCCAGCAGCTCGCCCTTGGGCCCCAATGAGCAGTTCTTC.

The rearrangement links TRBV5-6 to TRBJ2-3, with 8 bases matching TRBD1. Per germline, CDR1 SGHDT and CDR2 YYEEEE. The length of the CDR3 is 16 residues. J lost 4 bases, V lost 0 bases, and 7 bases had no gene match. Here the CDR3 DNA reads TGTGCCAGCAGCTTGGCTCGACAGGGGATCCCAGATACGCAGTATTTT. Translated, it gives CASSLARQGIPDTQYF.